This T cell receptor (beta chain) derives from a study of cytomegalovirus exposure and HLA in healthy donors. The CDR3 has 18 residues. In germline, CDR1 is MGHRA, CDR2 YSYEKL. V lost 0 bases and J lost 3, with 15 bases in between. Amplification used 60 Vbeta primers and 13 Jbeta primers. Assay: immunoSEQ multiplex PCR; the TCRdb copy retains only in-frame clones and omits some. The sample has 150,000 to 200,000 clones, roughly three quarters seen once; the top ten hold around 3%. The sequenced sample was PBMCs. The sequence came from a male donor in good health and CMV-seronegative. The chain employs TRBV4-1 and TRBJ1-6, with TRBD1 as a possible D gene (6 bases). CDR3 amino acids: CASSQEETARGYNSPLHF. The CDR3 DNA follows: TGCGCCAGCAGCCAAGAGGAGACTGCCAGGGGCTATAATTCACCCCTCCACTTT.